This TCR beta chain was obtained from a study of blood T cells in healthy people across ages (dated by TCRdb to the mid-2010s). Regarding the research as a whole: Template switching captured roughly one uniquely barcoded TCR beta cDNA molecule per two T cells in model experiments. Age-related changes in TCR beta repertoire diversity were measured in the study by deep sequencing normalized with unique cDNA molecular identifiers. Four age groups were formed from the donors: young (average 16 years), middle-aged (roughly 38), aged (around 62) and long-lived (more than 75). To avoid experimental bias, donors of different ages were randomly spread across the sequencing lanes. Two additional independent replicas of 1 million unique cDNA reads from the same blood draw were analyzed for two donors (one aged 18 to 30 and one aged 80 or older).

Donors were 30 to 45 systemically healthy Caucasian individuals from Russia aged roughly 6 to 90 years. Each donor gave roughly 9.5 milliliters of peripheral blood, collected into EDTA-treated Vacutainer tubes. PBMCs were isolated by Ficoll-Paque density-gradient centrifugation, with at least 7 million obtained per sample. Total RNA was extracted from PBMCs with Trizol reagent, with at least 6 micrograms obtained per sample. For every donor, an aliquot of PBMCs went through flow cytometry to measure the percentages of naive CD45RAhigh/CD27high T cells. Overall study outcomes, separate from this receptor: Estimates of total diversity from one million sequenced T cells were regarded as lower bounds and underestimates. Compared with the aged group, the long-lived group had more naive CD4+ T cells, fewer expanded clones and increased TCR diversity, suggesting age selection. Observed TCR beta diversity correlated strongly with the percentage of naive T cells measured by flow cytometry. Donor CMV infection status was unknown, potentially confounding age-related changes in expanded clonotypes. Observed TCR beta diversity per million T cells fell roughly linearly with age, and a significant reduction was already apparent by age roughly 40. Since profiling was done on bulk unsorted PBMCs, naive and antigen-experienced compartments could not be conclusively compared.

Trimming costs V 2 bases and J 3 bases, and their ends lie 16 bases apart. Taken from cysteine to phenylalanine, the CDR3 has 16 residues. Only the CDR3 portion is preserved as DNA: 48 bases, with reading frame beginning at the first base. Per the germline V gene, KGHSH is the CDR1 and LQKENI is the CDR2. The method behind the library was 5' RACE. Sequenced on an Illumina HiSeq 2500. A second about 7 to 11 cycle PCR used a sample-barcoded 5' primer and a J-beta primer mix. A unique molecular identifier was introduced onto each TCR beta cDNA molecule by a template-switch 5' adaptor carrying 12 random nucleotides. Each sample yielded at least 2.5 million CDR3-containing paired-end reads. First-strand cDNA synthesis was performed from all RNA using the Mint cDNA synthesis kit, with priming by a TRBC-specific oligonucleotide. Following uracil-DNA glycosylase treatment, all cDNA underwent a first 18-cycle PCR with the universal primers M1SS and BC2_uni_R. Concerning the study's data processing: For normalization, 1 million high-quality reads were randomly selected from each sample, with every read carrying a distinct molecular identifier. Instead of being binned into consensus sequences, reads with shared molecular identifiers were discarded. MiTCR, with a Q25 quality threshold and the strictest error-elimination algorithm, was used for CDR3 identification, clonotype clustering and error correction. A nonparametric unseen species model using Euler transformation provided a lower-bound estimate of total TCR beta diversity. Through fastp at Q25 and MiXCR, TCRdb rebuilt clones from the public reads, retaining in-frame beta chains. Entries that share a CDR3 protein sequence are merged under the most common genes and DNA. The V and J calls were not made by the authors but by TCRdb's processing. This sample lists 600,000 to 850,000 distinct CDR3 sequences; roughly 41% were detected once. The biggest ten clones account for 20% to 25% of the sample.

This clonotype has only one observation. Its antigen is currently not known. The sample holds no much larger clone one base away, and base qualities are not on file. Resting on one read, the evidence is weak. The sequencing input was blood. The receptor was derived from a woman aged 55 to 70 in good health. The rearrangement combines TRBV18 with TRBJ1-2, with a weak D call of TRBD1 (5 bases match). CDR3 region: CASSPEGNRRDYGYTF. The DNA is as follows: TGTGCCAGCTCACCAGAGGGAAACAGGAGAGACTATGGCTACACCTTC.